This TCR beta chain was observed in a study of radiation and T cells in renal cell carcinoma. V lost 3 bases to trimming and J lost 0 bases, with 14 bases between them. Germline CDR1 is MNHEY and CDR2 is SMNVEV (reference sequence). This CDR3 is 17 amino acids long. Study results and limitations: From baseline, blood top tumor clonotypes peaked at 2 weeks post-radiation. No pretreatment tumor biopsies were available for baseline clonotypes.

About this clone: Its antigen is undetermined.

Time point of the sample: baseline pretreatment blood. Documented treatment: 15 Gy SBRT to primary tumor, nephrectomy 4 weeks later. Blood was sampled at baseline, 2 weeks and 4 weeks after SBRT. Only in-frame clones appear in the TCRdb table, and some are missing; sequencing was by immunoSEQ multiplex PCR. Seen here are roughly 120,000 clones, around 84% observed once, and the top ten hold 3%. This clonotype originated in a woman aged 60-70 years with renal cell carcinoma. The source material was blood, sampled from a patient whose treatment included radiotherapy and nephrectomy. V and J are TRBV27 and TRBJ1-4; D is unclear. CDR3 region: CASSFQYSLATNEKLFF. As DNA, the CDR3 is TGTGCCAGCAGTTTTCAGTACAGCCTTGCAACTAATGAAAAACTGTTTTTT.